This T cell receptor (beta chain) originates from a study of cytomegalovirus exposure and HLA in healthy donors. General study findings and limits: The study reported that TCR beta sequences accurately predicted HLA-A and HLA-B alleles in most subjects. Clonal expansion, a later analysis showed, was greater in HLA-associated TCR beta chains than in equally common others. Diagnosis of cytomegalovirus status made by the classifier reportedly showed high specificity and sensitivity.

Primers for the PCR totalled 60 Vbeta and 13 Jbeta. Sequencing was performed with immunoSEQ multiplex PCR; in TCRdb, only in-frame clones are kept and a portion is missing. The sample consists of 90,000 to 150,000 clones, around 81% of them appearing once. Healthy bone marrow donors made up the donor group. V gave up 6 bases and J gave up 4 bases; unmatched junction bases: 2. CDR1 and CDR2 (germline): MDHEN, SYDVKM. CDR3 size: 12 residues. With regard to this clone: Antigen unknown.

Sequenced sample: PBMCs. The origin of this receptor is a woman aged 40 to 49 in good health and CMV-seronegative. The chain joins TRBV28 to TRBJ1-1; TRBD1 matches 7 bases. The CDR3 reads CASRGQITEAFF. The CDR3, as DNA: TGTGCCAGCAGGGGACAGATCACTGAAGCTTTCTTT.